This TCR beta chain was captured by sequencing in a study of identical twins' blood T cells. Trimming shortened V by 5 bases and J by 4 bases, and 16 bases separated the two germline ends. Germline CDR1 and CDR2: SNHLY and FYNNEI. The CDR3 runs 15 residues. The donors were healthy female monozygous twins, three pairs in total. The three twin pairs were reared together, likely meeting the same infections. This clonotype was observed many times. What it binds is unknown. Broader study findings: Environmental influences on twin similarity could not be excluded.

TCR cDNA libraries came from RNA via a modified published protocol. From the 5' RACE reads, TCRdb called clonotypes with MiXCR, one entry per CDR3 protein. The sample has a few hundred thousand distinct CDR3 sequences; about 28% are singletons. The sample comprised PBMCs. The receptor's source is a woman aged 18 to 55 in good health. The chain couples TRBV2 to TRBJ2-3; D ambiguous. The CDR3 protein is CASSSTRGWPDTQYF. CDR3 bases: TGTGCCAGCAGTTCGACCCGTGGATGGCCAGATACGCAGTATTTT. Looking up the rest from reference TRBV2 and TRBJ2-3 gives the full variable domain: EPEVTQTPSHQVTQMGQEVILRCVPISNHLYFYWYRQILGQKVEFLVSFYNNEISEKSEIFDDQFSVERPDGSNFTLKIRSTKLEDSAMYFCASSSTRGWPDTQYFGPGTRLTVL.